This TCR beta chain was captured by sequencing in a study of blood T cell repertoires in COVID-19. Original methodology: Reference gene primer amplification in the assay estimated nucleated cell counts. Data came from immunoSEQ multiplex PCR; TCRdb stores just in-frame clones and leaves some out. V and J calls and clone size follow that table, whereas D and trimming were derived from the DNA. Of 100,000 to 150,000 clones listed, 75% to 85% are singletons. Germline V gene sequence: CDR1 SEHNR, CDR2 FQNEAQ (reference sequence). This CDR3 spans 14 amino acids. Trimming took 9 bases from V and 0 from J, leaving 11 bases between them.

The V gene is TRBV7-9, the J gene TRBJ2-2; D is perhaps TRBD1 (5 bases). The TCR comes from a woman between 45 and 65 years old with acute or convalescent COVID-19. Input material: peripheral blood. DNA for the CDR3: TGTGCCAGTCAGATGGGGCCGAACACCGGGGAGCTGTTTTTT. Protein product: CASQMGPNTGELFF.